This T cell receptor beta chain was found in a study of control samples from healthy donors and cancer patients. V gave up 2 bases and J gave up 2 bases; unmatched junction bases: 3. The CDR3 totals 13 residues. Germline-derived CDR1 and CDR2 are GTSNPN and SVGIG (reference sequence). Some clones are missing from TCRdb's copy, which holds only in-frame ones; the method was immunoSEQ multiplex PCR. This table has some 51,000 clones, 90% to 97% appearing once. V gene TRBV30 combines with J gene TRBJ2-7, with 7 bases that match TRBD1. The sample comprised blood. The sequence was obtained from a woman aged 18-30 years in good health. The CDR3 sequence: CAWSIGQAYEQYF. CDR3 bases: TGTGCCTGGAGTATCGGACAGGCCTACGAGCAGTACTTC. Variable domain in full (rest from reference TRBV30 and TRBJ2-7): SQTIHQWPATLVQPVGSPLSLECTVEGTSNPNLYWYRQAAGRGLQLLFYSVGIGQISSEVPQNLSASRPQDRQFILSSKKLLLSDSGFYLCAWSIGQAYEQYFGPGTRLTVT.